This T cell receptor (beta chain) was recorded in a study of blood T cell repertoires in COVID-19. About the research overall: Material from acute and convalescent COVID-19 was sourced from the United States, Italy and Spain. The cDNA or gDNA used as material had been derived from T cells, B-cell-depleted T cells, or PBMCs.

Assay: immunoSEQ multiplex PCR; the TCRdb copy retains only in-frame clones and omits some. There are about 190,000 clones in the sample; around 85% occur only once, and approximately 13% lies in the top ten. Sequenced sample: peripheral blood. This TCR was sampled from a man over 45 who had recovered from COVID-19.

The CDR3 reads CASSRGLGQPQHF. Written as DNA, the CDR3 is TGTGCCAGCAGCAGGGGTTTAGGTCAGCCCCAGCATTTT. The chain uses TRBV27 and TRBJ1-5; TRBD1 is a possible D gene (6 bases). V gave up 6 bases and J gave up 6 bases, with 12 bases separating them. This CDR3 has 13 residues. CDR1 and CDR2 from the germline V gene are MNHEY and SMNVEV (reference sequence).